This T cell receptor beta chain was profiled in a study of Graves' ophthalmopathy and Graves' hyperthyroidism. Study summary: The authors collected peripheral blood at initial diagnosis, before any treatment. Study outcomes and limitations: A model of 13 signatures distinguished ophthalmopathy from stable hyperthyroidism at approximately 88% sensitivity and approximately 81% specificity.

RNA transcripts were the source from which TCR beta CDR3 regions were amplified. The first round was an RT-PCR with HTBI primers, and the second round was a multiplex PCR. In TCRdb, the multiplex PCR reads were re-called with MiXCR into one record per CDR3 protein. The data hold some 520,000 distinct CDR3 sequences, with around an eighth observed a single time. Germline CDR1 reads SGHNT; CDR2 reads YENEEA. V gave up 4 bases and J gave up 6 bases, with 12 bases separating them. The CDR3 is made up of 14 amino acids. Turning to this clonotype: Its antigen remains unidentified.

Excluded were patients with other autoimmune diseases, uncontrolled infections, pregnancy or lactation. Diagnosis used clinical symptoms, serum thyroxine, TRAb, thyroid ultrasound and orbital computed tomography. The sample was blood. The chain uses TRBV11-3 and TRBJ2-2, with D unresolved. This sequence originates from a woman aged 25 to 39 with Graves' ophthalmopathy. The CDR3 sequence is CASSSWAEPGELFF. The CDR3 coding sequence is TGTGCCAGCAGCTCGTGGGCAGAACCCGGGGAGCTGTTTTTT.